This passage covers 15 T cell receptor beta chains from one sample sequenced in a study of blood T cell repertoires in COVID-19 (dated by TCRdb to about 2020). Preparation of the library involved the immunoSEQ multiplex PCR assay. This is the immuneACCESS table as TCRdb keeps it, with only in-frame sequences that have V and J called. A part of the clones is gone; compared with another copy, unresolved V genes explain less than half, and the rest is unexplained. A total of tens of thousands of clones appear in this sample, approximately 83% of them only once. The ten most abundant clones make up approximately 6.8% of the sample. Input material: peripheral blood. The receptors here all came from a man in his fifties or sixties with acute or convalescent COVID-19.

The CDR3 loop reads CASSPGQLALSGNTIYF. Here the CDR3 DNA reads TGTGCCAGCAGCCCGGGACAGTTGGCCCTCTCTGGAAACACCATATATTTT. The chain links TRBV5-6 to TRBJ1-3; TRBD1 aligns across 7 bases. CDR1 SGHDT and CDR2 YYEEEE come from the germline V gene. V was pared by 4 bases and J by 0 bases, with 10 bases of the junction left unmatched. The CDR3 spans 17 residues.

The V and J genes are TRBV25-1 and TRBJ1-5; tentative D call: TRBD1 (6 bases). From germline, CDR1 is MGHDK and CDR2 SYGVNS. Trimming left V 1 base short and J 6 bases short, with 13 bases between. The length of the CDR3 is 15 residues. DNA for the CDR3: TGTGCCAGCAGTGAATCCGGCAGGGGCAGTCAGCCCCAGCATTTT. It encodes CASSESGRGSQPQHF.

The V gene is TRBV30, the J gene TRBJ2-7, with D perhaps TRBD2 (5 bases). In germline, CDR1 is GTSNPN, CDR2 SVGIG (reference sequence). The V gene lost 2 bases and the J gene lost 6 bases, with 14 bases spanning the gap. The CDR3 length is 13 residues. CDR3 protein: CAWSMSTDSEQYF. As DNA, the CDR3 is TGTGCCTGGAGTATGTCAACGGACTCCGAGCAGTACTTC.

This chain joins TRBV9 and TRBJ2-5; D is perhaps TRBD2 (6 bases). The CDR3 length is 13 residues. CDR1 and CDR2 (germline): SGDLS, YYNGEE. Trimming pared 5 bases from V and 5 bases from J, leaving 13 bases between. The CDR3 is CASSPGGGETQYF. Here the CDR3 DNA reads TGTGCCAGCAGTCCGGGTGGGGGGGAGACCCAGTACTTC.

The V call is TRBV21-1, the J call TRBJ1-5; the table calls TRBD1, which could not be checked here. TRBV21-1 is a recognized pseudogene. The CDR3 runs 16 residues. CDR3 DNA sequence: TGTGCCAGCAGCAAAGCGCGACAGGGGTACAATCAGCCCCAGCATTTT. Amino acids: CASSKARQGYNQPQHF.

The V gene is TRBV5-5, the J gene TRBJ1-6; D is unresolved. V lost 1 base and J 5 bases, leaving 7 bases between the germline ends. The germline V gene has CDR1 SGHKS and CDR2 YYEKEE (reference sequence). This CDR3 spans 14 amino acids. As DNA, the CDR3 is TGTGCCAGCAGCTTGCCCGGGGATAATTCACCCCTCCACTTT. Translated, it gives CASSLPGDNSPLHF.

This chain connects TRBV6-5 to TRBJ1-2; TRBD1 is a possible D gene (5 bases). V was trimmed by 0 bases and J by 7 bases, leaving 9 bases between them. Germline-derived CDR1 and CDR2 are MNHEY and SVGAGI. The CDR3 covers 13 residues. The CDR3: CASSYSGASGYTF. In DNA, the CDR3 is TGTGCCAGCAGTTACTCAGGGGCTAGTGGCTACACCTTC.

CDR3 coding DNA: TGTGCCAGCAGCTTAATTGAGGGGGGGCGAGATACGCAGTATTTT. Translation: CASSLIEGGRDTQYF. The rearrangement links TRBV7-3 to TRBJ2-3; tentative D call: TRBD2 (7 bases). CDR3 size: 15 residues. V was pared by 1 base and J by 5 bases, with 13 bases between. Germline CDR1 SGHTA, CDR2 FQGTGA. Together with reference TRBV7-3 and TRBJ2-3, the CDR3 gives the full variable domain: GAGVSQTPSNKVTEKGKYVELRCDPISGHTALYWYRQSLGQGPEFLIYFQGTGAADDSGLPNDRFFAVRPEGSVSTLKIQRTERGDSAVYLCASSLIEGGRDTQYFGPGTRLTVL.

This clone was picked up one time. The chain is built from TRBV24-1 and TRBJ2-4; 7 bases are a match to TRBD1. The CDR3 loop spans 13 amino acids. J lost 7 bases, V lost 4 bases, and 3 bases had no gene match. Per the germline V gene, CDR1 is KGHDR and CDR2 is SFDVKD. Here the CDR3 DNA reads TGTGCCACCAGTGAACAGGGGATGAACATTCAGTACTTC. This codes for CATSEQGMNIQYF.

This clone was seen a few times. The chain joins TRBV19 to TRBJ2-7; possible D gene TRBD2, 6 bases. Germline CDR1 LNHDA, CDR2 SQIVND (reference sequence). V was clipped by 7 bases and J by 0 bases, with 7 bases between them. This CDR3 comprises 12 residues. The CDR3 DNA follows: TGTGCCAGTACCGGGGGCTCCTACGAGCAGTACTTC. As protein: CASTGGSYEQYF.

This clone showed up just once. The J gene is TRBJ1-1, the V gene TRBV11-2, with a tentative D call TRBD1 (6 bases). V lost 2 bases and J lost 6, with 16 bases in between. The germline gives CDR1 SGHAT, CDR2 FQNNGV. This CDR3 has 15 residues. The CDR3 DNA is TGTGCCAGCAGCTTAACACAGGGAGGGAGCGCTGAAGCTTTCTTT. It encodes CASSLTQGGSAEAFF. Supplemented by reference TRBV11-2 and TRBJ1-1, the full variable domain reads EAGVAQSPRYKIIEKRQSVAFWCNPISGHATLYWYQQILGQGPKLLIQFQNNGVVDDSQLPKDRFSAERLKGVDSTLKIQPAKLEDSAVYLCASSLTQGGSAEAFFGQGTRLTVV.

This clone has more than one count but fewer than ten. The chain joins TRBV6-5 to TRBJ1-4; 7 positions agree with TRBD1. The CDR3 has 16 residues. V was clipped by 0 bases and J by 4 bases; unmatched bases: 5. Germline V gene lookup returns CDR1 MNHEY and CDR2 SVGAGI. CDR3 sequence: CASSYSADRFNEKLFF. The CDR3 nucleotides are TGTGCCAGCAGTTACTCGGCGGACAGGTTTAATGAAAAACTGTTTTTT.

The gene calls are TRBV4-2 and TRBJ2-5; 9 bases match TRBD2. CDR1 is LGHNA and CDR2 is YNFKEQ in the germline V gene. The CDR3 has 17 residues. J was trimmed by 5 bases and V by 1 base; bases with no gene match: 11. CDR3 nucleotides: TGTGCCAGCAGCCAAGGGGAGGTGCGGGGGGGCCGGGAGACCCAGTACTTC. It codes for CASSQGEVRGGRETQYF.

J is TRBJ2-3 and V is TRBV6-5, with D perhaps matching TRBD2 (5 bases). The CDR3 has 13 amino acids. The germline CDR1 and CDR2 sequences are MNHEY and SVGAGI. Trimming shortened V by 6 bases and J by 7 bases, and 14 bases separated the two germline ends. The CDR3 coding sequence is TGTGCCAGCAGACTGGACTCGACGAATACGCAGTATTTT. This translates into CASRLDSTNTQYF.

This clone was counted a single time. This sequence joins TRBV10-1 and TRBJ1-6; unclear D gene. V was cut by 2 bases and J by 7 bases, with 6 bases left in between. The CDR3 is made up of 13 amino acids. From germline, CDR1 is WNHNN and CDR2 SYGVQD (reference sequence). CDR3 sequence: CASSEVRNSPLHF. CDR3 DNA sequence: TGCGCCAGCAGTGAGGTCAGAAATTCACCCCTCCACTTT.